The text below deals with one T cell receptor (beta chain). With 1 base removed from V and 4 bases from J, the gap between germline ends came to 8 bases. This CDR3 has 15 residues. Germline assignment: CDR1 SGHAT and CDR2 FQDESV (reference sequence). Per the authors' pipeline: Counts of nucleated cells, estimated from reference gene primer amplification, were obtained. Repertoires were generated with immunoSEQ multiplex PCR, while TCRdb's copy carries only in-frame clones and drops some. The V and J calls and clone size are taken from that table; D and trimming were inferred from the DNA. The profile shows roughly 100,000 clones, roughly 80% of them singletons. This entry comes from a study of blood T cell repertoires in COVID-19. Study details: Researchers got acute and convalescent COVID-19 samples from the United States, Italy and Spain.

V gene TRBV11-1 combines with J gene TRBJ1-6; D possibly corresponds to TRBD1 (5 bases). The sample was peripheral blood. This TCR was sampled from a human donor in a cohort sampled during active COVID-19. The DNA of the CDR3 is TGTGCCAGCAGCTTAGTCGCAGGGTATAATTCACCCCTCCACTTT. Its translation: CASSLVAGYNSPLHF.